Each of the 21 T cell receptor beta chains below was sequenced from the same sample in a study of T-cell reconstitution after alpha-beta-depleted transplantation in children. TCRbeta library preparation incorporated unique molecular identifiers. From the PCR reads, TCRdb called clonotypes with MiXCR, one entry per CDR3 protein. The repertoire holds about 180,000 distinct CDR3 sequences, with more than 9.5% as singletons. The material was PBMCs, obtained before TCRalphabeta/CD19-depleted stem cell transplant. Source of these receptors: a boy between 2 and 10 years old with acute myeloid leukemia, due to receive a stem cell transplant.

This clonotype was observed at least ten times. The rearrangement uses TRBV3-1 and TRBJ1-4; no clear D. There are 14 residues in the CDR3. Germline CDR1 LGHDT, CDR2 YNNKEL (reference sequence). V gave up 4 bases and J gave up 8 bases, with 14 bases separating them. The CDR3 sequence: CASSLPTRTEKLFF. In DNA, the CDR3 is TGTGCCAGCAGCCTTCCGACTCGGACCGAAAAACTGTTTTTT.

This clonotype has at least ten counts. The genes are TRBV6-5 and TRBJ2-2; a weak D match, TRBD1 (6 bases). V was clipped by 4 bases and J by 1 base, with 10 bases between them. From germline, CDR1 is MNHEY and CDR2 SVGAGI. This CDR3 region has 15 residues. CDR3 bases: TGTGCCAGCAGTTTGTACAGGGAGAACACCGGGGAGCTGTTTTTT. As protein: CASSLYRENTGELFF.

This clonotype was counted ten times or more. This chain links TRBV12-3 or TRBV12-4 with TRBJ2-5; maybe TRBD1 (5 bases). The CDR3 sequence is 15 residues long. Trimming shortened V by 6 bases and J by 4 bases, and 18 bases separated the two germline ends. The CDR3 DNA reads TGTGCCAGCAGCCCCGATTGGGGCGGTGGAGAGACCCAGTACTTC. This gives the protein CASSPDWGGGETQYF.

This clonotype was detected many times. This chain joins TRBV28 and TRBJ2-1; 11 bases are a match to TRBD1. The CDR3 runs to 18 residues. J gave up 4 bases and V 3 bases, and 11 bases lay outside the gene matches. CDR1 and CDR2 (germline): MDHEN, SYDVKM. DNA of the CDR3: TGTGCCAGCAGTTTTTCATTCTCGGGACAGGGGGGATACAATGAGCAGTTCTTC. This translates into CASSFSFSGQGGYNEQFF. Variable domain in full (rest from reference TRBV28 and TRBJ2-1): DVKVTQSSRYLVKRTGEKVFLECVQDMDHENMFWYRQDPGLGLRLIYFSYDVKMKEKGDIPEGYSVSREKKERFSLILESASTNQTSMYLCASSFSFSGQGGYNEQFFGPGTRLTVL.

This clonotype has a count of ten or more. This chain links TRBV7-3 with TRBJ2-2; TRBD1 agrees at 7 bases. Germline values: CDR1 SGHTA, CDR2 FQGTGA. J gave up 6 bases and V 2 bases, and 0 bases lay outside the gene matches. The CDR3 consists of 13 residues. CDR3 in DNA: TGTGCCAGCAGCTTAGGGACAGCCGGGGAGCTGTTTTTT. Translation gives CASSLGTAGELFF.

This clonotype was seen many times. CDR3 in DNA: TGTGCCAGCAACACCTTACTAGCGAGGGGGCCCTACAATGAGCAGTTCTTC. It encodes CASNTLLARGPYNEQFF. This rearrangement joins TRBV7-9 to TRBJ2-1; D possibly uses TRBD1 or TRBD2 (7 bases each). CDR1 is SEHNR and CDR2 is FQNEAQ in the germline V gene (reference sequence). CDR3 length: 17 amino acids. The ends were cut back, 7 bases at V and 2 bases at J, with 21 bases in the middle.

The table lists this clonotype with many counts. The rearrangement links TRBV20-1 to TRBJ2-1; D is possibly TRBD2 (6 bases). CDR3 length: 14 amino acids. Germline V gene sequence: CDR1 DFQATT, CDR2 SNEGSKA (reference sequence). Trimming took off 3 bases at V and 4 bases at J, with 13 bases between the two ends. CDR3 region: CSASRRGNYNEQFF. The CDR3 DNA sequence: TGCAGTGCTAGCAGACGGGGGAATTACAATGAGCAGTTCTTC.

To note about this clonotype: Given a much more abundant clone one base away, this may be a read error. The chain uses TRBV5-1 and TRBJ2-7; the match to TRBD2 covers 13 bases. From germline, CDR1 is SGHRS and CDR2 YFSETQ. The CDR3 is made up of 14 amino acids. CDR3 amino acids: CASSLGTSGAQQSF. As DNA, the CDR3 is TGCGCCAGCAGCCTCGGGACTAGCGGGGCCCAGCAGTCCTTC.

V and J are TRBV29-1 and TRBJ2-2, with D possibly TRBD1 on 6 matching bases. Germline-derived CDR1 and CDR2 are SQVTM and ANQGSEA. V lost 5 bases, J lost 5 bases, and 9 bases lay in between. The CDR3 is 12 amino acids. This CDR3 is CSVYTGTGELFF. CDR3 coding DNA: TGCAGCGTTTACACAGGGACCGGGGAGCTGTTTTTT.

This clonotype was picked up a small number of times. CDR3 DNA: TGTGCCAGCAGCTTAGCGAGCAGACGTTCACCCCTCCACTTT. Translating it yields CASSLASRRSPLHF. The V gene is TRBV7-2, the J gene TRBJ1-6; no clear D. This CDR3 is 14 amino acids long. V lost 0 bases and J lost 9, with 9 bases in between. The germline CDR1 and CDR2 sequences are SGHTA and FQGNSA. The variable domain in full, completed from reference TRBV7-2 and TRBJ1-6, reads GAGVSQSPSNKVTEKGKDVELRCDPISGHTALYWYRQSLGQGLEFLIYFQGNSAPDKSGLPSDRFSAERTGGSVSTLTIQRTQQEDSAVYLCASSLASRRSPLHFGNGTRLTVT.

This clonotype was observed at least ten times. DNA for the CDR3: TGTGCCAGCAGTTCGCGACAGGGGCTTCGGCACGAGCAGTACTTC. Amino acids: CASSSRQGLRHEQYF. The chain carries TRBV27 and TRBJ2-7, with TRBD1 identical over 8 bases. Germline V CDR1 and CDR2: MNHEY, SMNVEV (reference sequence). V dropped 4 bases and J dropped 5; count of bases not matched to a gene: 10. The CDR3 loop spans 15 amino acids.

The chain has TRBV11-3 and TRBJ2-6, with 8 bases fitting TRBD1. V shed 4 bases and J 2 bases; nucleotides not matched to a gene: 1. The germline V gene has CDR1 SGHNT and CDR2 YENEEA. The CDR3 is 15 residues long. CDR3 coding DNA: TGTGCCAGCAGCTCGACAGGGGCTGGGGCCAACGTCCTGACTTTC. Translation: CASSSTGAGANVLTF.

This clonotype was counted at least ten times. The chain has TRBV18 and TRBJ2-2; possible D gene TRBD2, 5 bases. Germline CDR1 reads KGHSH; CDR2 reads LQKENI. The CDR3 has 14 amino acids. V gave up 2 bases and J gave up 4 bases, with 8 bases separating them. This chain's CDR3 is CASSPGRVTGELFF. CDR3 sequence (DNA): TGTGCCAGCTCACCAGGGAGAGTCACCGGGGAGCTGTTTTTT. Variable domain in full (rest from reference TRBV18 and TRBJ2-2): NAGVMQNPRHLVRRRGQEARLRCSPMKGHSHVYWYRQLPEEGLKFMVYLQKENIIDESGMPKERFSAEFPKEGPSILRIQQVVRGDSAAYFCASSPGRVTGELFFGEGSRLTVL.

This clonotype was detected many times. This chain connects TRBV12-3 or TRBV12-4 to TRBJ2-1; tentatively, D is TRBD1 or TRBD2 (5 bases each). This CDR3 contains 15 residues. Trimming stripped 7 bases from V and 4 bases from J, with 17 bases between. CDR3 bases: TGTGCCAGCACCTTAGGGTTGGGACCGTACAATGAGCAGTTCTTC. Translation: CASTLGLGPYNEQFF.

This clonotype has a count of ten or more. The V gene is TRBV7-8, the J gene TRBJ2-7; the D is unclear. V gave up 6 bases and J gave up 3 bases, with 15 bases separating them. This CDR3 is 14 amino acids long. Germline CDR1 is SGHVS and CDR2 is FQNEAQ. The CDR3 spells CASRIQAWGYEQYF. The CDR3 region has the DNA TGTGCCAGCAGGATCCAGGCTTGGGGCTACGAGCAGTACTTC. The full variable domain, completed using reference TRBV7-8 and TRBJ2-7, is GAGVSQSPRYKVAKRGQDVALRCDPISGHVSLFWYQQALGQGPEFLTYFQNEAQLDKSGLPSDRFFAERPEGSVSTLKIQRTQQEDSAVYLCASRIQAWGYEQYFGPGTRLTVT.

This clonotype was counted many times. J is TRBJ2-1 and V is TRBV2; TRBD2 aligns across 10 bases. This CDR3 is 13 amino acids long. CDR1 is SNHLY and CDR2 is FYNNEI in the germline V gene. V lost 11 bases to trimming and J lost 2 bases; unmatched junction nucleotides: 3. CDR3 protein: CARGLATYNEQFF. The CDR3 nucleotides read TGTGCCCGGGGACTAGCGACCTACAATGAGCAGTTCTTC.

Relative to its sample, this clonotype is medium-sized (0.01 to 0.1%). The genes are TRBV12-3 or TRBV12-4 and TRBJ2-5, with a possible D match to TRBD2 (6 bases). With 3 bases removed from V and 2 bases from J, the gap between germline ends came to 7 bases. CDR3 size: 13 residues. In nucleotides, the CDR3 is TGTGCCAGCAGTTTTGGGGGGCAAGAGACCCAGTACTTC. This codes for CASSFGGQETQYF.

The CDR3 loop reads CASSLGYPNTEAFF. In DNA form, the CDR3 reads TGCGCCAGCAGCTTAGGATATCCGAACACTGAAGCTTTCTTT. This chain connects TRBV5-1 to TRBJ1-1, with no clear D. V lost 2 bases and J lost 1, with 9 bases in between. In germline, CDR1 is SGHRS, CDR2 YFSETQ. There are 14 residues in the CDR3. The whole variable domain, filled in from reference TRBV5-1 and TRBJ1-1, reads KAGVTQTPRYLIKTRGQQVTLSCSPISGHRSVSWYQQTPGQGLQFLFEYFSETQRNKGNFPGRFSGRQFSNSRSEMNVSTLELGDSALYLCASSLGYPNTEAFFGQGTRLTVV.

This clonotype was seen many times. The V gene is TRBV6-5, the J gene TRBJ2-1, with 7 positions matching TRBD1. The CDR3 has 17 residues. V was clipped by 2 bases and J by 9 bases; unmatched bases: 16. Germline-derived CDR1 and CDR2 are MNHEY and SVGAGI. The CDR3 is CASSYGVGGRVGGEQFF. The CDR3 region has the DNA TGTGCCAGCAGTTACGGGGTAGGGGGCAGAGTAGGAGGTGAGCAGTTCTTC.

This clonotype came up many times. V usage is TRBV21-1 and J usage is TRBJ2-7; no check of the table's D call, TRBD1, against the DNA was made. TRBV21-1 represents a pseudogene. CDR3 length: 16 residues. This chain's CDR3 is CASSSQWERNRYEQYV. The CDR3 DNA reads TGTGCCAGCAGCTCCCAGTGGGAGAGGAACCGCTACGAGCAGTACGTC.

The sample holds many counts of this clonotype. The chain uses TRBV18 and TRBJ1-1; D may be TRBD1 (6 bases). The length of the CDR3 is 13 residues. With 1 base removed from V and 6 bases from J, the gap between germline ends came to 9 bases. Germline lookup yields CDR1 KGHSH and CDR2 LQKENI. The CDR3 is CASSPLEGAEAFF. In DNA, the CDR3 is TGTGCCAGCTCACCACTTGAGGGGGCTGAAGCTTTCTTT.